Each of the 23 T cell receptor beta chains below was sequenced from the same sample in a study of blood T cells in healthy people across ages. Through a sample-barcoded 5' primer and a J-beta primer mix, a second PCR was run for roughly 7 to 11 cycles. TCRdb re-called the 5' RACE reads with MiXCR, one entry per CDR3 protein. Here the sample spans approximately 730,000 distinct CDR3 sequences, more than 40% being singletons. The sequencing input was blood. Every receptor here comes from a woman aged 55-69 years in good health.

As DNA, the CDR3 is TGTGCCAGCAGCCCTCGACTAGCGGGAGGTGAGGGCGAGCAGTACTTC. It yields the protein CASSPRLAGGEGEQYF. The rearrangement uses TRBV4-2 and TRBJ2-7; 13 bases agree with TRBD2. The CDR3 runs 16 residues. The V segment lost 4 bases and the J segment 6 bases; nucleotides outside the gene matches: 9. CDR1 and CDR2 (germline): LGHNA, YNFKEQ.

In its sample, this clonotype was seen a few times. The chain links TRBV18 to TRBJ2-7; D is unclear. V gave up 1 base and J gave up 5 bases, with 12 bases separating them. CDR3 length: 14 amino acids. The germline V gene encodes CDR1 KGHSH and CDR2 LQKENI. The CDR3 is CASSPLVAPDEQYF. CDR3 DNA sequence: TGTGCCAGCTCACCACTGGTGGCCCCCGACGAGCAGTACTTC. The whole variable domain, remainder taken from reference TRBV18 and TRBJ2-7, is NAGVMQNPRHLVRRRGQEARLRCSPMKGHSHVYWYRQLPEEGLKFMVYLQKENIIDESGMPKERFSAEFPKEGPSILRIQQVVRGDSAAYFCASSPLVAPDEQYFGPGTRLTVT.

This chain links TRBV20-1 with TRBJ2-1; TRBD2 matches at 11 bases. V lost 4 bases, J lost 5 bases, and 4 bases stayed unmatched. The CDR3 has 14 amino acids. Germline V lookup: CDR1 DFQATT, CDR2 SNEGSKA (reference sequence). CDR3 amino acids: CSATGTSGDNEQFF. DNA for the CDR3: TGCAGTGCTACCGGGACTAGCGGAGACAATGAGCAGTTCTTC.

The chain carries TRBV6-6 and TRBJ2-7; maybe TRBD1 (6 bases). In germline, CDR1 is MNHNY, CDR2 SVGAGI (reference sequence). The CDR3 has 14 amino acids. With 5 bases removed from V and 2 bases from J, the gap between germline ends came to 13 bases. CDR3: CASSNPTGTYEQYF. The CDR3 DNA is TGTGCCAGCAGTAACCCGACAGGAACCTACGAGCAGTACTTC.

This clonotype has just a few counts. The V gene is TRBV5-1, the J gene TRBJ1-1, with a possible D match to TRBD1 (6 bases). The V gene's germline CDR1 is SGHRS and CDR2 YFSETQ. Trimming pared 4 bases from V and 1 base from J, leaving 14 bases between. This CDR3 is 15 amino acids long. The CDR3 region has the DNA TGCGCCAGCAGCATACAGGGTGGGGGGAACACTGAAGCTTTCTTT. The encoded protein is CASSIQGGGNTEAFF. The full variable domain, completed using reference TRBV5-1 and TRBJ1-1, is KAGVTQTPRYLIKTRGQQVTLSCSPISGHRSVSWYQQTPGQGLQFLFEYFSETQRNKGNFPGRFSGRQFSNSRSEMNVSTLELGDSALYLCASSIQGGGNTEAFFGQGTRLTVV.

Only a few counts were recorded for this clonotype. The chain has TRBV6-5 and TRBJ2-1, with 7 bases lining up with TRBD1. V lost 6 bases, J lost 2 bases, and 7 bases stayed unmatched. The CDR3 totals 15 residues. Germline V gene data show CDR1 as MNHEY and CDR2 as SVGAGI. The CDR3 sequence: CASSIGQVTYNEQFF. The CDR3 DNA reads as TGTGCCAGCAGCATAGGACAGGTAACCTACAATGAGCAGTTCTTC.

The chain couples TRBV6-2 or TRBV6-3 to TRBJ2-6; a weak D match, TRBD1 (5 bases). Trimming pared 6 bases from V and 0 bases from J, leaving 18 bases between. Germline values: CDR1 MNHEY, CDR2 SVGEGT. CDR3 length: 18 residues. The CDR3 DNA sequence: TGTGCCAGCAGACCGTTCAGGGCTGGGTACTCTGGGGCCAACGTCCTGACTTTC. Protein: CASRPFRAGYSGANVLTF.

V is TRBV29-1 and J is TRBJ1-2, with D perhaps TRBD1 (6 bases). Germline-derived CDR1 and CDR2 are SQVTM and ANQGSEA. This CDR3 spans 12 amino acids. Trimming removed 2 bases at V and 8 bases at J, with 12 bases between. CDR3 nucleotides: TGCAGCGTTGAATCGAGGGGGGGGGGCTACACCTTC. It translates to CSVESRGGGYTF.

Notes on this clonotype: This clone may be a read error of a much larger clone one base away. The chain employs TRBV4-1 and TRBJ2-1; 8 positions agree with TRBD2. Judging by the DNA end, TRBJ2-7 fits better; the J call may be wrong. Looked up from germline, CDR1 is MGHRA and CDR2 is YSYEKL. CDR3 length equals 16 residues. CDR3 sequence: CASSQVRGGMHNEQYF. The CDR3 region has the DNA TGCGCCAGCAGCCAAGTTCGCGGGGGGATGCACAATGAGCAGTACTTC.

Regarding this clonotype: With a much larger clone just one base away, this may be a read error. Here the CDR3 DNA reads TGCAGTGCTGCCCGGGACAGCCCCTACGAGCAGTACTTC. As protein: CSAARDSPYEQYF. The chain is built from TRBV20-1 and TRBJ2-7, with 7 bases lining up with TRBD1. Germline loops: CDR1 DFQATT, CDR2 SNEGSKA (reference sequence). V was pared by 5 bases and J by 2 bases, with 6 bases of the junction left unmatched. The CDR3 length is 13 residues.

In its sample, this clonotype was seen many times. The chain joins TRBV4-3 to TRBJ2-7, with TRBD2 as a possible D gene (5 bases). The CDR3 spans 15 residues. Deletions cut 7 bases from V and 2 bases from J, with 18 bases between. In germline, CDR1 is LGHNA, CDR2 YSLEER. CDR3 nucleotides: TGCGCCAGCACCCTAGAGGCGGGTCTACCCTACGAGCAGTACTTC. The encoded protein is CASTLEAGLPYEQYF.

This chain joins TRBV11-2 and TRBJ2-6; 11 positions match TRBD2. Germline V gene sequence: CDR1 SGHAT, CDR2 FQNNGV. The CDR3 runs 20 residues. Trimming took 1 base from V and 0 from J; bases not matched to a gene: 8. The CDR3 is CASSLARTSGHYSGANVLTF. In DNA, the CDR3 is TGTGCCAGCAGCTTAGCCCGGACTAGCGGGCACTACTCTGGGGCCAACGTCCTGACTTTC. The entire variable domain, with the rest obtained from reference TRBV11-2 and TRBJ2-6, is as follows: EAGVAQSPRYKIIEKRQSVAFWCNPISGHATLYWYQQILGQGPKLLIQFQNNGVVDDSQLPKDRFSAERLKGVDSTLKIQPAKLEDSAVYLCASSLARTSGHYSGANVLTFGAGSRLTVL.

This clonotype came up a few times. The gene calls are TRBV20-1 and TRBJ2-1, with D maybe TRBD2 (6 bases). CDR1 and CDR2 from the germline V gene are DFQATT and SNEGSKA (reference sequence). The CDR3 extends over 16 amino acids. Trimming cost V 0 bases and J 0 bases, with 12 bases left between them. The CDR3: CSARDMAGSSYNEQFF. The DNA for the CDR3 is TGCAGTGCTAGAGATATGGCCGGGAGCTCCTACAATGAGCAGTTCTTC.

The chain is built from TRBV3-1 and TRBJ2-4; D not resolved. The CDR3 covers 15 residues. Germline lookup yields CDR1 LGHDT and CDR2 YNNKEL (reference sequence). V lost 0 bases and J lost 7, with 13 bases in between. This CDR3 reads CASSQDFGEWNIQYF. In DNA, the CDR3 is TGTGCCAGCAGCCAAGATTTCGGAGAGTGGAACATTCAGTACTTC.

The V gene is TRBV7-8, the J gene TRBJ1-5, with D hard to call. Trimming removed 1 base at V and 4 bases at J, with 14 bases between. CDR1 and CDR2 from the germline V gene are SGHVS and FQNEAQ. The CDR3 spans 16 residues. The CDR3 loop is CASSLVMGGLNQPQHF. As DNA, the CDR3 is TGTGCCAGCAGCTTAGTCATGGGAGGGCTGAATCAGCCCCAGCATTTT.

This chain links TRBV5-6 with TRBJ2-1; D is unresolved. The germline V and J ends were trimmed by 3 bases and 6 bases, with 13 bases remaining between them. The CDR3 consists of 14 residues. Germline V CDR1 and CDR2: SGHDT, YYEEEE. In DNA form, the CDR3 reads TGTGCCAGCAGCTGGGTCGGTAGGCCCAATGAGCAGTTCTTC. It is translated as CASSWVGRPNEQFF.

The J gene is TRBJ2-5, the V gene TRBV7-6, with a weak D call TRBD2 (6 bases). Matching the DNA end better, TRBJ2-7 makes the J call doubtful. Germline V gene lookup returns CDR1 SGHVS and CDR2 FNYEAQ. The CDR3 is 15 amino acids. CDR3 coding DNA: TGTGCCAGCAGCCCCCAAGCGGGTCCTGCCTACGAGCAGTACTTC. This codes for CASSPQAGPAYEQYF.

A single count supports this clonotype. V is TRBV4-1 and J is TRBJ2-2; TRBD2 agrees at 10 bases. This CDR3 has 17 amino acids. Germline CDR1 MGHRA, CDR2 YSYEKL. Losses at the gene ends were 0 bases for V and 4 bases for J; bases not matched to a gene: 5. This CDR3 reads CASSQDISGGLTGELFF. In DNA form, the CDR3 reads TGCGCCAGCAGCCAAGATATTAGCGGGGGGCTCACCGGGGAGCTGTTTTTT.

This clonotype was seen a handful of times. The chain uses TRBV6-2 or TRBV6-3 and TRBJ2-7; TRBD2 might be the D (6 bases). CDR1 MNHEY and CDR2 SVGEGT come from the germline V gene. The CDR3 extends over 13 amino acids. Trimming stripped 4 bases from V and 4 bases from J, with 11 bases between. The CDR3 nucleotides are TGTGCCAGCAGTTTACTAGCCCTTTACGAGCAGTACTTC. Translated: CASSLLALYEQYF.

As regards this clonotype: Being one base from a much bigger clone, this may be a read error. V usage is TRBV5-1 and J usage is TRBJ2-3; TRBD1 or TRBD2 may be the D gene (6 bases each). The germline CDR1 and CDR2 sequences are SGHRS and YFSETQ. The CDR3 is 15 amino acids. CDR3 region: CASGLGGQTTDTQYF. CDR3 bases: TGCGCCAGCGGCTTGGGGGGACAAACCACAGATACGCAGTATTTT.

This chain links TRBV6-2 or TRBV6-3 with TRBJ2-3; D is unclear. In germline, CDR1 is MNHEY, CDR2 SVGEGT. The V end was cut by 8 bases, the J end by 5 bases, with 17 bases between. The CDR3 is made up of 14 amino acids. The CDR3 region is CASRFWDPGDTQYF. DNA for the CDR3: TGTGCCAGCCGATTTTGGGATCCCGGAGATACGCAGTATTTT.

The chain is built from TRBV7-8 and TRBJ2-5; D uncertain. This CDR3 has 14 amino acids. Germline values: CDR1 SGHVS, CDR2 FQNEAQ. The V gene lost 3 bases and the J gene lost 1 base, with 9 bases spanning the gap. The CDR3: CASSFFDGQETQYF. The CDR3 region has the DNA TGTGCCAGCAGCTTTTTCGACGGCCAAGAGACCCAGTACTTC.

The chain employs TRBV6-5 and TRBJ1-2; a weak D match, TRBD1 (6 bases). The CDR3 runs 12 residues. V gave up 6 bases and J gave up 4 bases, with 9 bases separating them. Looked up from germline, CDR1 is MNHEY and CDR2 is SVGAGI. CDR3 amino acids: CASRQGVYGYTF. For the CDR3, the DNA is TGTGCCAGCAGACAGGGAGTCTATGGCTACACCTTC.